This entry concerns a single TCR beta chain. The data derive from a study of blood T cell repertoires in COVID-19. Study as a whole: Specimens from acute and convalescent COVID-19 originated in the United States, Italy and Spain. The cDNA or gDNA used as material had been derived from T cells, B-cell-depleted T cells, or PBMCs.

Authors' data handling: Amplifying reference gene primers gave estimates of nucleated cell counts. Produced via immunoSEQ multiplex PCR; TCRdb's table is partial and in-frame only. For V, J and clone size, that table is used; D and trimming come from the DNA. The table has fewer than 250,000 clones, over 80% seen once. Per germline, CDR1 LGHDT and CDR2 YNNKEL (reference sequence). V was cut by 1 base and J by 1 base, with 8 bases left in between. The CDR3 covers 14 residues. The TCR sequence derives from a human donor in a cohort sampled during active COVID-19. This chain joins TRBV3-1 (or the pseudogene TRBV3-2) and TRBJ2-7; unclear D gene. The sample consisted of peripheral blood. CDR3 region: CASSQGTPSYEQYF. CDR3 DNA sequence: TGTGCCAGCAGCCAAGGAACTCCATCCTACGAGCAGTACTTC.